The clone carrying this T cell receptor beta chain was observed many times. The CDR3 spans 13 residues. CDR1 is LGHNA, CDR2 YNFKEQ, per germline. Trimming left V 4 bases short and J 5 bases short, with 9 bases between. This specimen belongs to a study of T-cell reconstitution after alpha-beta-depleted transplantation in children. During its preparation, the TCRbeta library received unique molecular identifiers. Each CDR3 protein is one row after TCRdb ran MiXCR on the PCR reads. The sample lists a few hundred thousand distinct CDR3 sequences, 9.7% occurring once. This clonotype was sampled from a human donor who donated a stem cell graft to a child with SCID. V usage is TRBV4-2 and J usage is TRBJ2-1, with D possibly being TRBD2 (5 bases). The source was PBMCs from the stem cell graft donor, collected from the stem cell graft. The CDR3 protein is CASSRDYDNEQFF. CDR3 DNA: TGTGCCAGCAGCCGAGACTACGACAATGAGCAGTTCTTC.